This T cell receptor (beta chain) was identified during a study of CD8 T cells in ankylosing spondylitis. V shed 4 bases and J 4 bases; nucleotides not matched to a gene: 4. The CDR3 consists of 14 residues. The V gene's germline CDR1 is ENHRY and CDR2 SYGVKD. The TCR beta libraries were generated through quantitative 5'-RACE incorporating molecular barcodes. Via MiXCR, TCRdb re-called the 5' RACE reads, giving one row per CDR3 protein. This table holds about 340,000 distinct CDR3 sequences, around 15% found once. The clonotype originates from a male donor with ankylosing spondylitis or in good health (not recorded which). This sequence joins TRBV10-3 and TRBJ2-1, with TRBD1 matching over 7 bases. Source material: blood, either unsorted or a sorted T cell fraction (not recorded which). CDR3 in amino acids: CAISGQGLYNEQFF. The CDR3 DNA reads TGTGCCATCAGTGGACAGGGCCTATACAATGAGCAGTTCTTC.